This T cell receptor (beta chain) was retrieved from a study of cytomegalovirus exposure and HLA in healthy donors. PCR used 60 Vbeta primers and 13 Jbeta primers. Repertoires were generated with immunoSEQ multiplex PCR, while TCRdb's copy carries only in-frame clones and drops some. The sample shows tens of thousands of clones, more than 80% of them seen only once. Of note for this clone: The antigen is undetermined.

Regarding the study as a whole: With further analysis later on, most CMV-associated TCR beta chains appeared HLA-restricted. Three of the chains that were CMV-associated were confirmed in vitro to be specific for CMV antigens.

Sequenced: PBMCs. This receptor was identified in a man between 18 and 35 years old in good health and CMV-seronegative.

The CDR3 is CASTPAGGSQNIQYF. The CDR3 DNA sequence: TGTGCCAGCACCCCAGCGGGAGGGTCCCAAAACATTCAGTACTTC. The V call is TRBV2, the J call TRBJ2-4, with 10 bases that match TRBD2. Germline V lookup: CDR1 SNHLY, CDR2 FYNNEI. The CDR3 is made up of 15 amino acids. V was clipped by 7 bases and J by 5 bases; unmatched bases: 8.